Listed below are T cell receptor beta chains from one sample, sequenced in a study of shared clonotypes between healthy human individuals. Produced via immunoSEQ multiplex PCR; TCRdb's table is partial and in-frame only. The sample yields under 850,000 clones, over 55% seen once. Input material: memory CD4+ T cells sorted from blood. Source of these receptors: a woman aged 30 to 39 in good health. Each CDR3 is given without its conserved first and last residue. Each record gives: V gene, J gene, clone size, CDR3 protein. Not all rows give a size; the values are once, few, many and, for expanded clones, a class.

V: TRBV7-7; J: TRBJ2-5; size: .; CDR3: ASSSREGVGETQY
V: TRBV28; J: TRBJ1-4; size: few; CDR3: ASSPYRGQVVREKLF
V: TRBV7-2; J: TRBJ2-7; size: .; CDR3: ASSLAGTPEQY
V: TRBV27; J: .; size: .; CDR3: ASTPLAGVYEQY
V: TRBV28; J: TRBJ2-7; size: medium-sized; CDR3: ASSSLNREYEQY
V: TRBV5-5; J: TRBJ2-7; size: .; CDR3: ASSPHAEQY
V: TRBV21-1; J: TRBJ2-7; size: .; CDR3: ASSKRRDVYEQY
V: TRBV29-1; J: TRBJ2-5; size: .; CDR3: SGTVFQETQY
V: TRBV25-1; J: TRBJ2-3; size: .; CDR3: ASSEVNRAPYTDTQY
V: TRBV2; J: TRBJ1-2; size: .; CDR3: ASNLDRERGYT
V: TRBV6-5; J: TRBJ1-1; size: .; CDR3: ASRPRTGVISAF
V: TRBV5-4; J: TRBJ2-5; size: .; CDR3: ASSLGAGPGETQY
V: TRBV4-2; J: TRBJ2-2; size: .; CDR3: ASSHLFGRSTNTGELF
V: TRBV4-2; J: TRBJ2-5; size: .; CDR3: ASSFGQGAGGTQY
V: TRBV11-2; J: TRBJ2-1; size: .; CDR3: ASSQRLAGGTHNEQF
V: TRBV2; J: TRBJ2-1; size: .; CDR3: ASSSMINEQF
V: TRBV5-4; J: TRBJ2-7; size: few; CDR3: ASSWTSGSSYEQY
V: TRBV6-1; J: TRBJ2-7; size: few; CDR3: ASRTSASYEQY
V: TRBV7-8; J: TRBJ1-2; size: few; CDR3: ASSLASQPYGYT
V: TRBV28; J: TRBJ2-1; size: .; CDR3: ASSLVLAGGRSEQF
V: TRBV29-1; J: TRBJ2-3; size: once; CDR3: SVGGDTQY
V: TRBV29-1; J: TRBJ2-1; size: once; CDR3: SVQPPGTSGGAWQF
V: TRBV5-1; J: TRBJ2-7; size: once; CDR3: ASSPGTSGAAYEQY
V: TRBV18; J: TRBJ2-1; size: many; CDR3: ASSPGLRDSSYNEQF
V: TRBV6-6; J: TRBJ1-2; size: .; CDR3: ASSLQGGAGYT
V: TRBV11-2; J: TRBJ1-1; size: .; CDR3: ASSFILNTEAF
V: TRBV25-1; J: TRBJ1-1; size: .; CDR3: ASSLGGEAF
V: TRBV7-6; J: TRBJ2-1; size: .; CDR3: ASSVAGGYNEQF
V: TRBV7-7; J: TRBJ1-5; size: .; CDR3: ASSSSENQPQH
V: TRBV5-1; J: TRBJ2-5; size: .; CDR3: ASSLGGTGPQETQY
V: TRBV6-1; J: TRBJ2-2; size: .; CDR3: ASSEVGGLDTGELF
V: TRBV7-9; J: TRBJ2-1; size: few; CDR3: ASSLAASDEQF
V: TRBV7-9; J: TRBJ2-7; size: .; CDR3: ASSLVRTSGGDFYEQY
V: TRBV7-6; J: TRBJ2-5; size: .; CDR3: ASSSQSSGQETQY
V: TRBV27; J: .; size: few; CDR3: ASSQPTGGWYEQY
V: TRBV5-1; J: TRBJ2-7; size: .; CDR3: ASSAWGGRAPEQY
V: TRBV7-6; J: TRBJ2-1; size: many; CDR3: ASSLGGAGASYNEQF
V: TRBV5-1; J: TRBJ2-1; size: .; CDR3: ASSLVQGSYNEQF
V: TRBV19; J: TRBJ2-5; size: .; CDR3: ASSPLRTGGGETQY
V: TRBV29-1; J: TRBJ2-3; size: .; CDR3: SGDAGATTTDTQY
V: TRBV10-2; J: TRBJ1-5; size: few; CDR3: ASSRGGAGAMAQH
V: TRBV6-1; J: TRBJ1-5; size: .; CDR3: ASSRKGVNQPQH